This T cell receptor (beta chain) was identified in a study of T cell repertoires and HLA-DP antigens. As for the study in general: Donor ages ranged from 18-to-29 to 60-to-69; two men, one woman.

CDR1 MDHEN and CDR2 SYDVKM come from the germline V gene. This CDR3 has 15 amino acids. Trimming took off 5 bases at V and 4 bases at J, with 16 bases between the two ends. Untouched CD4+ T cells were isolated by negative selection, averaging about 98% purity. Libraries were prepared by immunoSEQ multiplex PCR; TCRdb keeps only in-frame clonotypes and omits some of them. The table lists about 73,000 clones, around 77% of them singletons. This clone has more than one count but fewer than ten. Its antigen remains unidentified. This clonotype was sampled from a man in his 60s in good health and CMV-seronegative. The genes are TRBV28 and TRBJ2-3; perhaps D is TRBD1 or TRBD2 (7 bases each). The specimen sequenced was CD4+ T cells from PBMCs. CDR3 loop: CASSAEQGRADTQYF. The CDR3 DNA reads TGTGCCAGCAGTGCCGAACAGGGGAGGGCAGATACGCAGTATTTT.